Below, one T cell receptor beta chain is given with its context. Time point given: pre-sensitization, week 0. Treatment: therapeutic diphenylcyclopropenone sensitization with weekly scalp DPC. TCRdb itself ran the RACE reads through MiXCR, one entry per CDR3 protein. This sample has around 100,000 distinct CDR3 sequences, with less than 14% found just once. The source of the sample is a study of human T cells and chemical hapten exposure. The CDR3 has 13 amino acids. Germline V gives CDR1 GTSNPN, CDR2 SVGIG (reference sequence). The V segment lost 7 bases and the J segment 8 bases; nucleotides outside the gene matches: 9.

Sequenced material: whole blood, taken in connection with sensitization to the hapten diphenylcyclopropenone (DPC). This sequence joins TRBV30 and TRBJ2-5; 11 bases map to TRBD2. The source is a woman aged 55 to 70 with alopecia areata. Some clones in this sample may be carry-over from other donors' samples. The CDR3 is CASLPSGGFTQYF. The CDR3 DNA reads TGTGCCTCATTACCTAGCGGGGGGTTTACCCAGTACTTC.